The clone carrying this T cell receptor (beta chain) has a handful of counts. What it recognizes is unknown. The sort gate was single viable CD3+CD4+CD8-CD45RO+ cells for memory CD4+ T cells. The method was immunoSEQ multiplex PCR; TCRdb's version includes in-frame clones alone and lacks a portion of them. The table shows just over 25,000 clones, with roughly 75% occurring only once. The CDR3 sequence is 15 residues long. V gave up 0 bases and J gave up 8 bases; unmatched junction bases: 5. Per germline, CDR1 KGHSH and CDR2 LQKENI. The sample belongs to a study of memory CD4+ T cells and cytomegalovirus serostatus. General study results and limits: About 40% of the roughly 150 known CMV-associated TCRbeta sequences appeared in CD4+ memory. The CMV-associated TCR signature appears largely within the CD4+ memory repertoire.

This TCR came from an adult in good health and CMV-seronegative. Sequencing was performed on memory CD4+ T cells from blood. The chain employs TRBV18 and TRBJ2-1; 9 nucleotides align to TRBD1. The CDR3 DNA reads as TGTGCCAGCTCACCACCCCTGGACAGGGGATATGAGCAGTTCTTC. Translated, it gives CASSPPLDRGYEQFF.